This T cell receptor (beta chain) was captured in a study of blood T cell repertoires in COVID-19. Across the whole study: Acute and convalescent COVID-19 specimens originated in the United States, Italy and Spain. The analysed material was cDNA or gDNA that came from T cells, B-cell-depleted T cells, or PBMCs.

Per the authors' pipeline: For nucleated cells, counts were estimated from reference gene primer amplification. Sequencing was performed with immunoSEQ multiplex PCR; in TCRdb, only in-frame clones are kept and a portion is missing. Clone size and the V and J calls come from that table; the DNA yielded D and trimming. The data contain roughly 70,000 clones, around 74% of them seen just once; the ten biggest clones take up 20% to 25%. Trimming removed 4 bases from V and 2 bases from J, with 15 bases in between. From germline, CDR1 is SGHNT and CDR2 YYREEE (reference sequence). The CDR3 sequence is 15 residues long.

The receptor was derived from a man between 65 and 80 years old with acute or convalescent COVID-19. The sample taken for sequencing was peripheral blood. This rearrangement joins TRBV5-4 to TRBJ1-2; a weak D match, TRBD1 (6 bases). The CDR3 DNA is TGTGCCAGCAGCACTTTTGACAGGAGCAACTATGGCTACACCTTC. Protein product: CASSTFDRSNYGYTF.